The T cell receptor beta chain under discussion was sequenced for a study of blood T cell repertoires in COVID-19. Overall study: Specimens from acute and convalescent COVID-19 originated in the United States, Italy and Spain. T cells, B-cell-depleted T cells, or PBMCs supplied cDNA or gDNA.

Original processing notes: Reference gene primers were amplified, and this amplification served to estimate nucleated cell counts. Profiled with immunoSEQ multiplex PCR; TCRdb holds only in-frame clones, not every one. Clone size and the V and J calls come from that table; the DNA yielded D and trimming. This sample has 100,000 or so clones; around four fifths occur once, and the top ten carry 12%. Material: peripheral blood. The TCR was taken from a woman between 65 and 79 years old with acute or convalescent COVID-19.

This CDR3 reads CASSRTGFLGTDGYTF. For the CDR3, the DNA is TGCGCCAGCAGCCGTACAGGGTTTTTAGGTACGGATGGCTACACCTTC. V and J are TRBV5-1 and TRBJ1-2; TRBD1 is a possible D gene (6 bases). Trimming removed 4 bases from V and 6 bases from J, with 22 bases in between. The CDR3 runs to 16 residues. Germline assignment: CDR1 SGHRS and CDR2 YFSETQ.